This T cell receptor beta chain was identified in a study of blood T cell repertoires in COVID-19. Overall study context: Acute-phase and convalescent COVID-19 samples originated in the United States, Italy and Spain.

Germline assignment: CDR1 WNHNN and CDR2 SYGVQD (reference sequence). CDR3 length equals 17 residues. J lost 0 bases, V lost 3 bases, and 5 bases had no gene match. Some clones are missing from TCRdb's copy, which holds only in-frame ones; the method was immunoSEQ multiplex PCR. The table includes approximately 160,000 clones, around 90% detected once. Sequenced sample: peripheral blood. The chain combines TRBV10-1 with TRBJ2-1, with 10 bases lining up with TRBD2. The source is a man aged 55-75 years with active or convalescent COVID-19. The CDR3 DNA sequence: TGCGCCAGCAGTGACCTACTAGCGGGGAGCTCCTACAATGAGCAGTTCTTC. The encoded protein is CASSDLLAGSSYNEQFF.